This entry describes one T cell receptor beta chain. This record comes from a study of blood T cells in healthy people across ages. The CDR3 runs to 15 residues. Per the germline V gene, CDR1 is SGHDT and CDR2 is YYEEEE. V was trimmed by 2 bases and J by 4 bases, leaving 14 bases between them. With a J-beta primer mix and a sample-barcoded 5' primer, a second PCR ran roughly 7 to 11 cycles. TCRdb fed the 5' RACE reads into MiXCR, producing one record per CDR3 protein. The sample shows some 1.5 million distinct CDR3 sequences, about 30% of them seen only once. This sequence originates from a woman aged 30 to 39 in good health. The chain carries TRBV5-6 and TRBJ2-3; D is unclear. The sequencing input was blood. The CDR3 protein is CASSFTNDMSDTQYF. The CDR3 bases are TGTGCCAGCAGCTTCACTAACGATATGTCAGATACGCAGTATTTT.